The text below deals with one TCR beta chain. Antigen unknown. This sample was taken from a study of cytomegalovirus exposure and HLA in healthy donors. Both 60 Vbeta primers and 13 Jbeta primers went into the PCR. How the authors handled the data: Later analysis identified 80 million to 85 million unique TCR beta chains, about 12 million shared. Method: immunoSEQ multiplex PCR; TCRdb's copy keeps in-frame clones and lacks some. V and J calls and clone size are as listed in that table; D and trimming were resolved from the DNA. In the table there are about 200,000 clones, roughly 74% of which are singletons. When sampled, the donors appeared nominally healthy, though they likely had unrecorded immune exposures. The study's findings and limits: According to an earlier analysis, most TCR beta V segments yielded productive rearrangements about 90% or about 30% of the time.

Looked up from germline, CDR1 is SGHDT and CDR2 is YYEEEE. The junction had 10 bases not matched to a gene; V was cut back by 1 base and J by 6 bases. This CDR3 region has 15 residues. The chain couples TRBV5-6 to TRBJ2-7; 7 bases are shared with TRBD2. Sequenced material: PBMCs. This sequence was found in a woman aged 25-40 years in good health and CMV-seronegative. Here the CDR3 DNA reads TGTGCCAGCAGCTTGTATAGAGCGGGATACTCCGAGCAGTACTTC. Translating gives CASSLYRAGYSEQYF.